This paragraph reports one T cell receptor beta chain. The target antigen is unknown. The sample belongs to a study of T cells in Graves' hyperthyroidism and ophthalmopathy. Study conclusions and caveats: Ophthalmopathy got predicted by the model a median roughly six months before its onset.

V was shortened by 2 bases and J by 3 bases, with 7 bases between the two germline ends. This CDR3 comprises 14 residues. Germline CDR1 and CDR2: MNHNS and SASEGT. RNA transcripts yielded amplified TCR beta CDR3 regions. TCR CDR3 regions were first amplified by RT-PCR with HTBI primers. TCRdb re-called the multiplex PCR reads through MiXCR, storing one row per CDR3 protein. This table holds approximately 150,000 distinct CDR3 sequences, about a tenth found once. Exclusion of a patient resulted from uncontrolled infection, other autoimmune disease, pregnancy or lactation. The study based diagnoses on clinical symptoms, serum thyroxine and TRAb, thyroid ultrasound and orbital computed tomography.

The receptor was derived from a woman aged 18-29 years with Graves' hyperthyroidism that later progressed to Graves' ophthalmopathy. The V gene is TRBV6-1, the J gene TRBJ2-2; D is unresolved. Source material: blood. DNA for the CDR3: TGTGCCAGCAGTGAAACTCCCTACACCGGGGAGCTGTTTTTT. It translates to CASSETPYTGELFF.